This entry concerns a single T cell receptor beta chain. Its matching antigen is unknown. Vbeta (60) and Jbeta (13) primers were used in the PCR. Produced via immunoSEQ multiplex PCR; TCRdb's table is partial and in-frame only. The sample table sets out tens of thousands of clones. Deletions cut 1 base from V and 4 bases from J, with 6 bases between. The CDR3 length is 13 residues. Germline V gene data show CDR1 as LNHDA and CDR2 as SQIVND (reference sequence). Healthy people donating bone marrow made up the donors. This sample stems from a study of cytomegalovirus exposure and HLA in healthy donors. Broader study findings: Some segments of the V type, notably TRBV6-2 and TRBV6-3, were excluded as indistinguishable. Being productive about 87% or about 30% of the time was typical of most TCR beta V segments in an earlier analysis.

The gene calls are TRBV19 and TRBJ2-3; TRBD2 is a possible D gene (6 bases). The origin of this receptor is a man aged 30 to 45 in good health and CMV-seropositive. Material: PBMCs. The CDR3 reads CASSIGLADTQYF. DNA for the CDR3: TGTGCCAGTAGTATAGGACTAGCAGATACGCAGTATTTT. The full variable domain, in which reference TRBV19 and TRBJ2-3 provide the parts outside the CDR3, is DGGITQSPKYLFRKEGQNVTLSCEQNLNHDAMYWYRQDPGQGLRLIYYSQIVNDFQKGDIAEGYSVSREKKESFPLTVTSAQKNPTAFYLCASSIGLADTQYFGPGTRLTVL.